A selection of T cell receptor beta chains follows, all from one sample in a study of T cell changes during pregnancy in multiple sclerosis. Profiling relied on immunoSEQ multiplex PCR, and the TCRdb table lists in-frame clones only, not all of them. The data show about 60,000 clones, under 95% seen once. Material: CD8+ T cells from peripheral blood mononuclear cells, obtained in the second trimester of pregnancy. Receptors originate from a female donor with multiple sclerosis, enrolled in a pregnancy study. CDR3s include the opening cysteine and the closing phenylalanine or tryptophan. The D gene is left open where the match is weak. Clone sizes are given selectively: once, few, many, or a class where the clone is expanded.

CDR3	DNA	size	D	J	V
CASSDQGEAFF	TGTGCCAGCAGCGACCAGGGCGAAGCTTTCTTT	.	.	TRBJ1-1	TRBV16
CASSLEQEQETQYF	TGTGCCAGCAGCTTAGAACAGGAACAAGAGACCCAGTACTTC	.	.	TRBJ2-5	TRBV11-2
CASRLTGGGDEQYF	TGTGCCAGCAGATTGACAGGGGGCGGCGACGAGCAGTACTTC	.	TRBD1	TRBJ2-7	TRBV6-1
CATSSSDRVNTGELFF	TGTGCCACCAGCTCCTCGGACAGGGTAAACACCGGGGAGCTGTTTTTT	.	TRBD1	TRBJ2-2	TRBV15
CASSWDGRGGTEAFF	TGTGCCAGCAGCTGGGATGGTAGGGGAGGGACTGAAGCTTTCTTT	.	.	TRBJ1-1	TRBV13
CAWREGTINTGELFF	TGTGCCTGGAGAGAGGGGACTATTAACACCGGGGAGCTGTTTTTT	.	TRBD2	TRBJ2-2	TRBV30
CASSPYPGGGTEAFF	TGTGCCAGCAGTCCGTACCCAGGGGGAGGTACTGAAGCTTTCTTT	.	TRBD1	TRBJ1-1	TRBV27
CASSLALAGEKQYF	TGTGCCAGCAGCTTAGCACTAGCGGGAGAAAAGCAGTACTTC	.	TRBD2	TRBJ2-7	TRBV7-9
CASSLRAAVPNTGELFF	TGTGCCAGCAGCTTAAGAGCCGCCGTTCCGAACACCGGGGAGCTGTTTTTT	.	.	TRBJ2-2	TRBV11-1
CATSLGEQFF	TGTGCCACCTCCCTCGGGGAGCAGTTCTTC	.	.	TRBJ2-1	TRBV2
CASTVTSGSLYEQYF	TGCGCCAGCACCGTAACTAGCGGGAGTCTCTACGAGCAGTACTTC	.	TRBD2	TRBJ2-7	TRBV5-1
CASSPGLAGQRQYF	TGTGCCAGCAGCCCGGGACTAGCGGGCCAACGGCAGTACTTC	.	TRBD2	TRBJ2-7	TRBV27
CACGQGFSYEQYF	TGTGCCTGCGGACAGGGCTTCTCCTACGAGCAGTACTTC	.	TRBD1	TRBJ2-7	TRBV19
CASSVSGYEQYF	TGTGCCAGCAGTGTTAGCGGCTACGAGCAGTACTTC	.	.	TRBJ2-7	TRBV6-1
CSVEDRRGGSNGYTF	TGCAGCGTTGAAGATCGTAGGGGGGGCTCCAATGGCTACACCTTC	once	.	TRBJ1-2	TRBV29-1
CASSSSGETQYF	TGTGCCAGTAGTTCTAGTGGAGAGACCCAGTACTTC	.	.	TRBJ2-5	TRBV19
CASSESEGAGGVVFF	TGTGCCAGCAGTGAAAGTGAAGGAGCGGGAGGTGTCGTGTTCTTC	.	TRBD2	TRBJ2-1	TRBV6-1
CATTEGNQPQHF	TGTGCCACGACAGAAGGCAATCAGCCCCAGCATTTT	.	.	TRBJ1-5	TRBV19
CASSKEGAGRTDTQYF	TGTGCCAGCAGCAAAGAGGGGGCAGGTCGCACAGATACGCAGTATTTT	.	.	TRBJ2-3	TRBV21-1
CASSFLAGGPTDTQYF	TGTGCCAGCAGCTTCCTAGCGGGAGGGCCCACAGATACGCAGTATTTT	.	TRBD2	TRBJ2-3	TRBV11-2
CASSRTYWNTGELFF	TGTGCCAGCAGCCGGACTTACTGGAACACCGGGGAGCTGTTTTTT	.	.	TRBJ2-2	TRBV7-2
CAVHKPTGTGGVGSYEQYF	TGTGCCGTACACAAACCGACCGGGACAGGGGGCGTTGGTTCCTACGAGCAGTACTTC	.	TRBD1	TRBJ2-7	TRBV2
CASSLGQLGQPQHF	TGTGCCAGCAGTTTGGGACAATTGGGCCAGCCCCAGCATTTT	.	.	TRBJ1-5	TRBV28
CASSYSIDTQGYTF	TGTGCCAGCAGTTACTCGATAGACACCCAGGGCTACACCTTC	.	.	TRBJ1-2	TRBV6-6
CATGTGGTEAFF	TGTGCCACTGGGACAGGGGGAACTGAAGCTTTCTTT	.	TRBD1	TRBJ1-1	TRBV19
CASRGQSTDTQYF	TGTGCCAGTCGAGGGCAGTCCACAGATACGCAGTATTTT	.	.	TRBJ2-3	TRBV11-3
CASSLGQGRNIQYF	TGTGCCAGCAGCTTGGGACAGGGTCGGAACATTCAGTACTTC	once	TRBD1	TRBJ2-4	TRBV5-6
CASSFGAAYNEQFF	TGTGCCAGCAGCTTTGGGGCGGCCTACAATGAGCAGTTCTTC	.	.	TRBJ2-1	TRBV7-6
CASGSRDREQYF	TGTGCCAGCGGCTCGCGGGACCGAGAGCAGTACTTC	.	.	TRBJ2-7	TRBV5-4
CASSLGANEQYF	TGTGCCAGCAGCTTGGGGGCCAACGAGCAGTACTTC	.	.	TRBJ2-7	TRBV7-3
CASSIRLDLNEQFF	TGTGCCAGTAGTATTCGCCTAGACCTCAATGAGCAGTTCTTC	.	.	TRBJ2-1	TRBV19
CASSPWTGSYEQYF	TGCGCCAGCAGCCCCTGGACAGGGTCCTACGAGCAGTACTTC	once	TRBD1	TRBJ2-7	TRBV5-1
CASSQGQTYEQYF	TGTGCCAGTTCACAGGGGCAAACCTACGAGCAGTACTTC	.	TRBD1	TRBJ2-7	TRBV19
CASSTGVRQSSYNEQFF	TGTGCCAGCAGTACCGGAGTACGGCAGAGCTCCTACAATGAGCAGTTCTTC	.	.	TRBJ2-1	TRBV5-6
CASSQVIQDGHTEAFF	TGCGCCAGCAGCCAAGTCATTCAGGATGGTCACACTGAAGCTTTCTTT	.	.	TRBJ1-1	TRBV4-3
CASSLGADGYTF	TGTGCCAGCAGCTTGGGGGCTGACGGCTACACCTTC	few	.	TRBJ1-2	TRBV5-5
CASSQGAGGGNEQFF	TGCGCCAGCAGCCAAGGAGCGGGAGGTGGGAATGAGCAGTTCTTC	.	TRBD2	TRBJ2-1	TRBV4-3
CASSLGQVNTEAFF	TGTGCCAGCAGCTTAGGACAGGTGAACACTGAAGCTTTCTTT	.	.	TRBJ1-1	TRBV7-6
CASSFNGLAGLTDTQYF	TGCGCCAGCAGCTTTAACGGACTAGCGGGCCTCACAGATACGCAGTATTTT	once	TRBD2	TRBJ2-3	TRBV5-1
CASSPGGSGNEQFF	TGTGCCAGCAGCCCGGGCGGGAGCGGAAATGAGCAGTTCTTC	.	TRBD2	TRBJ2-1	TRBV9
CASSPVGSSGNTIYF	TGTGCCAGCAGCCCAGTCGGGAGCTCTGGAAACACCATATATTTT	.	.	TRBJ1-3	TRBV9
CASSLTPDSSGANVLTF	TGTGCCAGCAGCTTGACCCCGGACAGCTCTGGGGCCAACGTCCTGACTTTC	.	.	TRBJ2-6	TRBV5-5
CVSSSSARQPQHF	TGTGTCAGCAGTTCGTCTGCCAGGCAGCCCCAGCATTTT	.	.	TRBJ1-5	TRBV27
CASSFRDRAYEQYF	TGTGCCAGCAGCTTCCGGGACAGGGCCTACGAGCAGTACTTC	.	TRBD1	TRBJ2-7	TRBV5-8
CASSVGQINEQFF	TGTGCCAGCAGTGTGGGGCAGATCAATGAGCAGTTCTTC	.	.	TRBJ2-1	TRBV2
CASSTEREEADTQYF	TGTGCCAGTAGTACCGAGCGGGAGGAAGCAGATACGCAGTATTTT	.	TRBD2	TRBJ2-3	TRBV19
CASSFWAGRAQYF	TGTGCCAGCAGCTTCTGGGCGGGACGGGCCCAGTACTTC	once	.	TRBJ2-5	TRBV11-2
CASIDPQGANTEAFF	TGTGCCAGTATTGATCCACAGGGGGCGAACACTGAAGCTTTCTTT	.	TRBD1	TRBJ1-1	TRBV19
CASSQASIHLAGGDNEQFF	TGTGCCAGCAGCCAAGCCTCCATACATCTAGCGGGAGGGGACAATGAGCAGTTCTTC	.	TRBD2	TRBJ2-1	TRBV4-2
CASDRGSSYNEQFF	TGTGCCAGCGACAGGGGAAGCTCCTACAATGAGCAGTTCTTC	.	TRBD1	TRBJ2-1	TRBV2